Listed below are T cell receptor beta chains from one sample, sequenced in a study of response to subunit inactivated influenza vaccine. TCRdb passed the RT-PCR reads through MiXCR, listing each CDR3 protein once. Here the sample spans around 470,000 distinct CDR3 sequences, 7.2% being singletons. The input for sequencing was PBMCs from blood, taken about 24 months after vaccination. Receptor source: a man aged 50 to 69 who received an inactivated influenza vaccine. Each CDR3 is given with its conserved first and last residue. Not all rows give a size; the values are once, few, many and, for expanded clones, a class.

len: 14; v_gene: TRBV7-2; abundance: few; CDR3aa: CASSPYQGTDEQYF
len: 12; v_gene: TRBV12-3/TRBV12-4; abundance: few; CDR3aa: CASSRLFNEQFF
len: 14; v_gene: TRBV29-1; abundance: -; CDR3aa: CSVDFGLGRKEQYF
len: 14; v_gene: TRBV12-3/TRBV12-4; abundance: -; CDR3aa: CASRVDRGNSPLHF
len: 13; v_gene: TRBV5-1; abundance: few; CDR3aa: CASSFGQGGEAFF
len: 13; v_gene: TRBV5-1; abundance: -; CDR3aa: CASSSGTENEQYF
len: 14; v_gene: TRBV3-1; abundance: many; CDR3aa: CASSEGQYTGELFF
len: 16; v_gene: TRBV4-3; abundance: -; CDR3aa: CASSQVWGSSYNEQFF
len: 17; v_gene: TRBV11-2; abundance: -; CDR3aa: CASSLMGQGALGSPLHF
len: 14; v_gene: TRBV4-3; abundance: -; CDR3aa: CASSQDLWGRPQHF
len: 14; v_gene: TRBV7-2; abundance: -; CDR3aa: CASSHGTYNYEQYF
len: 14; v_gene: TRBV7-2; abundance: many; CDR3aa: CASSLGVGLYEQYF
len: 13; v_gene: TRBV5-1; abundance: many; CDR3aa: CASCTGASTEAFF
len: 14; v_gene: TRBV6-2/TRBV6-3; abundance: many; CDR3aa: CASSYLGTENEQFF